At least ten counts were recorded for the clone carrying this T cell receptor (beta chain). The antigen is not known. The data originate from a study of regulatory T cells in long-lasting Graves disease. Study-level points and caveats: TCR diversity was lower in persistent Graves' patients (versus newly diagnosed ones).

Relying on iRepertoire HTBI primers and Arm-PCR of CDR3 regions, the team built TCR beta libraries. TCRdb reanalysed the multiplex PCR reads using MiXCR and keeps one entry per CDR3 protein. The sample yields about 450,000 distinct CDR3 sequences, about 14% seen once. Time point reported: newly diagnosed GD, antithyroid drugs for less than 3 months. PBMC RNA served as the TCR library source. CDR3 length equals 17 residues. With V trimmed by 3 bases and J by 2 bases, 9 bases remained unmatched. These records were also assigned to another study, of T cells in Graves' hyperthyroidism and ophthalmopathy. That publication notes: The HTBI primer set was used in a first-round RT-PCR of the TCR CDR3. The majority of expanded thyroid clonotypes above 0.001 also appeared in blood.

This sequence was found in a woman aged 45-65 years with Graves disease. The V call is TRBV12-3 or TRBV12-4, the J call TRBJ2-1; 8 nucleotides agree with TRBD2. Sequencing was performed on peripheral blood mononuclear cells (PBMCs), taken at new diagnosis, from a patient treated with antithyroid drugs. CDR3 loop: CASSFRDTSGPYNEQFF. CDR3 nucleotide sequence: TGTGCCAGCAGTTTCCGAGATACTAGCGGCCCCTACAATGAGCAGTTCTTC.